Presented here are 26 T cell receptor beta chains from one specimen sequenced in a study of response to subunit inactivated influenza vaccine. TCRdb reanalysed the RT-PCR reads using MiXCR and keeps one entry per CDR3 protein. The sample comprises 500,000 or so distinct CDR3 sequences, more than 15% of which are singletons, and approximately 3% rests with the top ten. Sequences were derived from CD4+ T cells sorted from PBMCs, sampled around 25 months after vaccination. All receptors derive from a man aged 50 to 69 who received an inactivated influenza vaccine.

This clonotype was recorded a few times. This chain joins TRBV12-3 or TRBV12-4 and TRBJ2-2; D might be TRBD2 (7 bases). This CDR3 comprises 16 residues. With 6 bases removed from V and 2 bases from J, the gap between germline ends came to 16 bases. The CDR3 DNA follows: TGTGCCAGCAGCCCCGGGGGGACACCTAACACCGGGGAGCTGTTTTTT. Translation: CASSPGGTPNTGELFF.

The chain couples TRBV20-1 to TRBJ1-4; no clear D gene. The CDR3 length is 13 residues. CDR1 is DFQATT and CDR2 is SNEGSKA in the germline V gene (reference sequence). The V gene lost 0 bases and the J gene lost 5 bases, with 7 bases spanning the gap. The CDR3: CSARDRRNEKLFF. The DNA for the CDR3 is TGCAGTGCTAGAGATCGTAGGAATGAAAAACTGTTTTTT.

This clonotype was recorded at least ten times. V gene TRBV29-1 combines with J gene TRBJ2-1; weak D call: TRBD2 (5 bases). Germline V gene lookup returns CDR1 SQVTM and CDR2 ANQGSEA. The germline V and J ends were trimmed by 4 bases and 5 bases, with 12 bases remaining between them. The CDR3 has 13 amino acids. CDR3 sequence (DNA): TGCAGCGTTGCCGCGGGCCTGGACAATGAGCAGTTCTTC. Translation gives CSVAAGLDNEQFF.

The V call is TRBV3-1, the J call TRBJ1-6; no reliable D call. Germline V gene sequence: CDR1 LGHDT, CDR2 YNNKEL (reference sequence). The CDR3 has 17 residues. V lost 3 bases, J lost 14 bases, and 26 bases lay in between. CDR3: CASSQYWGGEINSALHF. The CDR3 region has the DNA TGTGCCAGCAGCCAGTATTGGGGTGGTGAAATCAATTCGGCCCTCCACTTT. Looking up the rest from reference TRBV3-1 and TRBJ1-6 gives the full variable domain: DTAVSQTPKYLVTQMGNDKSIKCEQNLGHDTMYWYKQDSKKFLKIMFSYNNKELIINETVPNRFSPKSPDKAHLNLHINSLELGDSAVYFCASSQYWGGEINSALHFGNGTRLTVT.

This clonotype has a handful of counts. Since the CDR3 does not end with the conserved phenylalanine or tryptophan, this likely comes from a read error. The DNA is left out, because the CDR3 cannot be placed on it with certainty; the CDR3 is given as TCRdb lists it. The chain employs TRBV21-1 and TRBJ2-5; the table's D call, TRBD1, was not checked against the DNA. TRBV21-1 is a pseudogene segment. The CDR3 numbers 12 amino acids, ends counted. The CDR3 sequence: CASSKAGTGVCY.

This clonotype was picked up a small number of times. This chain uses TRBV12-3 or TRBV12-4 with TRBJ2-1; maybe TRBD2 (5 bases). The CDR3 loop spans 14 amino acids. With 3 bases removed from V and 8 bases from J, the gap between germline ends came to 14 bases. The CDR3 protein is CASSFSTSPDEQFF. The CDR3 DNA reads TGTGCCAGCAGTTTCTCAACTAGTCCCGATGAGCAGTTCTTC.

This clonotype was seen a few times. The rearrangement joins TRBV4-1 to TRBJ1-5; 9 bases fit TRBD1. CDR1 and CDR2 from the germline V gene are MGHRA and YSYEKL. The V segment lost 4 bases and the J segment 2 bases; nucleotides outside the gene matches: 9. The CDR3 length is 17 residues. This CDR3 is CASSPTGGGFGNQPQHF. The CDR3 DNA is TGCGCCAGCAGCCCAACAGGGGGCGGATTTGGCAATCAGCCCCAGCATTTT.

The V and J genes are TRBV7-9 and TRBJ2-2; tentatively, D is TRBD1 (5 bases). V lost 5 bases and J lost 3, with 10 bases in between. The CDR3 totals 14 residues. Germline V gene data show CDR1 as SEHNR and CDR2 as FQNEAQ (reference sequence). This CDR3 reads CASSAAGYTGELFF. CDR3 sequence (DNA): TGTGCCAGCAGCGCAGCAGGGTACACCGGGGAGCTGTTTTTT.

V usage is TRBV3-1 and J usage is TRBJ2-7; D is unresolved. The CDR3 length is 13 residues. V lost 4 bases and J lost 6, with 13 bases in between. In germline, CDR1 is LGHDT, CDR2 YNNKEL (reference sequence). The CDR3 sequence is CASSPPLGAEQYF. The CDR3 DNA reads TGTGCCAGCAGCCCCCCTCTCGGCGCCGAGCAGTACTTC.

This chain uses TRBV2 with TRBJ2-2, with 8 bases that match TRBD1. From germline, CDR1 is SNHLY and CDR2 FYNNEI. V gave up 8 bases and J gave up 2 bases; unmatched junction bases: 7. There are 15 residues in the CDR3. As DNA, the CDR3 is TGTGCCAGCTATGGGACAGGCGAAAACACCGGGGAGCTGTTTTTT. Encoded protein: CASYGTGENTGELFF.

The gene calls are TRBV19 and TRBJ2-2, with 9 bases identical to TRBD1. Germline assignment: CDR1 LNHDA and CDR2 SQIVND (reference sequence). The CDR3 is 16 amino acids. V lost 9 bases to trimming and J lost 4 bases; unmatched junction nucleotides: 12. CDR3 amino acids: CASSPLGTGSTGELFF. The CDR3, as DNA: TGTGCCAGCTCACCTTTGGGGACAGGGTCCACCGGGGAGCTGTTTTTT.

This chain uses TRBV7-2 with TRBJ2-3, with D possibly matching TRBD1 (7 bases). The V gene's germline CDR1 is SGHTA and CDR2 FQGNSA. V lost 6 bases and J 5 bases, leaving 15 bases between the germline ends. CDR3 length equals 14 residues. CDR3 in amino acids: CASRNNRGGDTQYF. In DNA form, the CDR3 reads TGTGCCAGCAGAAATAACAGGGGAGGAGATACGCAGTATTTT.

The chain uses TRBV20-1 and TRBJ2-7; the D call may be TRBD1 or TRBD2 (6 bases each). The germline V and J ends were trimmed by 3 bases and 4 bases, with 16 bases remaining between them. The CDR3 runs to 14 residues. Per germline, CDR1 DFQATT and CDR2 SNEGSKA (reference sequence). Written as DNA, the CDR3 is TGCAGTGCTAGTGCTCTCGGGGGCGGGTACGAGCAGTACTTC. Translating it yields CSASALGGGYEQYF.

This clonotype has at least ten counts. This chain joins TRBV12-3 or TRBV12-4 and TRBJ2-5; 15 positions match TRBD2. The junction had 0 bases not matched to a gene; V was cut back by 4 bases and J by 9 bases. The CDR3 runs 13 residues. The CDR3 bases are TGTGCCAGCAGTTGGACTAGCGGGGGGGCCCAGTACTTC. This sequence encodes CASSWTSGGAQYF.

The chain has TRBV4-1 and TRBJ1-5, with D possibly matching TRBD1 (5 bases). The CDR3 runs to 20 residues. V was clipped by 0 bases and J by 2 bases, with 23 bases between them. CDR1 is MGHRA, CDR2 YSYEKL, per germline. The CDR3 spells CASSQDVGGRGPWGNQPQHF. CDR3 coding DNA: TGCGCCAGCAGCCAAGATGTGGGGGGAAGGGGACCCTGGGGCAATCAGCCCCAGCATTTT.

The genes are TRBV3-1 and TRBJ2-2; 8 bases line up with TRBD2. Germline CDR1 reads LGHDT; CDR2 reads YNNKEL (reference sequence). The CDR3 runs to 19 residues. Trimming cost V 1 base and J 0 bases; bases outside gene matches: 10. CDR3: CASSQVFGGRITNTGELFF. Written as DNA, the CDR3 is TGTGCCAGCAGCCAAGTCTTCGGCGGGAGGATAACGAACACCGGGGAGCTGTTTTTT.

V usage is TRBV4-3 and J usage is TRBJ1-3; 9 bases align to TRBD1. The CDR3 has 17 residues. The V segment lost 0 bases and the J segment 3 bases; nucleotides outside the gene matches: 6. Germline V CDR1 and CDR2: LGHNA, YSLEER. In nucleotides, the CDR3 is TGCGCCAGCAGCCAAGAAAAACAGGGGGCTGGTGGAAACACCATATATTTT. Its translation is CASSQEKQGAGGNTIYF.

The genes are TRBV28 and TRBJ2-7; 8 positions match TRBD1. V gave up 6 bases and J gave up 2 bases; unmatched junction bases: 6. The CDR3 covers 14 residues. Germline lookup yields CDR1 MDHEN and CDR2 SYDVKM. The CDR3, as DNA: TGTGCCAGCAGCGGACAGGGTGTCACCTACGAGCAGTACTTC. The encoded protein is CASSGQGVTYEQYF.

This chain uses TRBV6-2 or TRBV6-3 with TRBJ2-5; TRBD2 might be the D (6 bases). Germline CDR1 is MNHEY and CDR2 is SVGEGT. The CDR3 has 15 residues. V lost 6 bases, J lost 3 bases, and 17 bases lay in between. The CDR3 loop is CASSQPRWGEETQYF. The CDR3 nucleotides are TGTGCCAGCAGCCAGCCCCGTTGGGGGGAAGAGACCCAGTACTTC.

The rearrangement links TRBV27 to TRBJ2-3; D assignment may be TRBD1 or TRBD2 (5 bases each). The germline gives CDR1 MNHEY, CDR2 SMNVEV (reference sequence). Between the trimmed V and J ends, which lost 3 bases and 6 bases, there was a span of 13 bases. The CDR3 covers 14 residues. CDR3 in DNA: TGTGCCAGCAGTTTCTCGGGGCTTAGGGATACGCAGTATTTT. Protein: CASSFSGLRDTQYF.

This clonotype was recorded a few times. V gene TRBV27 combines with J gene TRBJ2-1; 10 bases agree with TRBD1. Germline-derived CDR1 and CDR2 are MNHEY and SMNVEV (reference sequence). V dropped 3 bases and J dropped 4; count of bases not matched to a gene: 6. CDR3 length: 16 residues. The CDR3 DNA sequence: TGTGCCAGCAGTTTCCTGACAGGGGGCCTTTACAATGAGCAGTTCTTC. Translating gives CASSFLTGGLYNEQFF.

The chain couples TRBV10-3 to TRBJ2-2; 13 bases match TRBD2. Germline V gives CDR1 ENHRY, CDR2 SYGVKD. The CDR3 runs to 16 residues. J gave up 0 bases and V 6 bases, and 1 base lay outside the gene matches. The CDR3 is CAIRTSGGANTGELFF. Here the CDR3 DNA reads TGTGCCATCAGAACTAGCGGGGGGGCGAACACCGGGGAGCTGTTTTTT.

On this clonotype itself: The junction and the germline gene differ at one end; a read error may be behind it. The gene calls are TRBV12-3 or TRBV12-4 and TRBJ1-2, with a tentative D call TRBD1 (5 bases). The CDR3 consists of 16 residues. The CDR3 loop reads CASIRAGQSDIYGYTF. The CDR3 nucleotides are TGTGCCAGCATCAGAGCCGGGCAGTCGGACATCTATGGCTACACCTTT.

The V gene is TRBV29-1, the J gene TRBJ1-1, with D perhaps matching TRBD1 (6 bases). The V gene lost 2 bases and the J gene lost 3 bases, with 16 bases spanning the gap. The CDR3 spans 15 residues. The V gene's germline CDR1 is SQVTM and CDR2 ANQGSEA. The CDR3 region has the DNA TGCAGCGTTGAAACTCATGCAGGGGCCGACACTGAAGCTTTCTTT. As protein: CSVETHAGADTEAFF.

The CDR3: CASSLAGLAGGIGSYNEQFF. DNA for the CDR3: TGCGCCAGCAGCTTGGCGGGACTAGCGGGAGGAATTGGCTCCTACAATGAGCAGTTCTTC. The V call is TRBV5-1, the J call TRBJ2-1, with 15 bases fitting TRBD2. This CDR3 comprises 20 residues. Germline V gene sequence: CDR1 SGHRS, CDR2 YFSETQ. V lost 0 bases, J lost 0 bases, and 7 bases stayed unmatched.

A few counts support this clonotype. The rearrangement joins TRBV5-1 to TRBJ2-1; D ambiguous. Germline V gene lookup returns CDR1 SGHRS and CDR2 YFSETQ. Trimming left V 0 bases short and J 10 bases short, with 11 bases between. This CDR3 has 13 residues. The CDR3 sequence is CASSLDLWAEQFF. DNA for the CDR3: TGCGCCAGCAGCTTGGATTTGTGGGCAGAGCAGTTCTTC.